This entry features one T cell receptor beta chain sequence. What it binds is not known. The sample is drawn from a study of T cell responses to AZD1222 COVID-19 vaccine. CDR3 length: 14 residues. Trimming pared 1 base from V and 2 bases from J, leaving 6 bases between. Germline loops: CDR1 SEHNR, CDR2 FQNEAQ (reference sequence). Libraries were prepared by immunoSEQ multiplex PCR; TCRdb keeps only in-frame clonotypes and omits some of them. The sample holds 150,000 to 250,000 clones, 80% to 95% seen once. Whole-study findings and limits: Repertoires were collected only later (after the peak T cell response had occurred).

Second-dose recipients at about 4 or about 12 weeks were treated as one pooled group. This specimen was peripheral blood, taken 28 days after the second AZD1222 dose. The chain uses TRBV7-9 and TRBJ2-1, with D uncertain. The receptor comes from an adult who received the AZD1222 COVID-19 vaccine. CDR3 in amino acids: CASSLGGTYNEQFF. The CDR3 nucleotides are TGTGCCAGCAGCTTAGGGGGAACCTACAATGAGCAGTTCTTC.